These 14 T cell receptor beta chains were all obtained from the same sample, sequenced in a study of blood T cell repertoires in COVID-19. The table came from immunoSEQ multiplex PCR; TCRdb's copy has only in-frame clones and leaves some out. The repertoire includes around 200,000 clones, 78% of them detected once, and approximately 3% sits in the top ten. Specimen: peripheral blood. All receptors derive from a woman aged 80 or over with active or convalescent COVID-19.

This chain joins TRBV6-5 and TRBJ2-7, with 7 nucleotides matching TRBD1. J was trimmed by 3 bases and V by 6 bases; bases with no gene match: 5. The CDR3 loop spans 13 amino acids. Per germline, CDR1 MNHEY and CDR2 SVGAGI. DNA for the CDR3: TGTGCCAGCAGACCCGGGACAGACTACGAGCAGTACTTC. Its protein product is CASRPGTDYEQYF.

This sequence joins TRBV7-6 and TRBJ2-7, with no clear D. The CDR3 spans 14 residues. V was shortened by 1 base and J by 2 bases, with 9 bases between the two germline ends. CDR1 is SGHVS, CDR2 FNYEAQ, per germline. In DNA, the CDR3 is TGTGCCAGCAGCTTAGGCCAGGTCCCCTACGAGCAGTACTTC. It translates to CASSLGQVPYEQYF.

J is TRBJ2-1 and V is TRBV27, with 12 bases aligning to TRBD2. Germline CDR1 reads MNHEY; CDR2 reads SMNVEV (reference sequence). V shed 6 bases and J 8 bases; nucleotides not matched to a gene: 8. This CDR3 is 15 amino acids long. The CDR3 region is CASSSRLAGVYEQFF. CDR3 bases: TGTGCCAGCAGCTCCCGACTAGCGGGGGTCTATGAGCAGTTCTTC.

V usage is TRBV4-3 and J usage is TRBJ2-3; D may be TRBD1 (5 bases). Deletions cut 4 bases from V and 1 base from J, with 12 bases between. Germline V CDR1 and CDR2: LGHNA, YSLEER. CDR3 size: 15 residues. In nucleotides, the CDR3 is TGCGCCAGCAGCCTGCAGGGTACGGGCACAGATACGCAGTATTTT. Protein sequence: CASSLQGTGTDTQYF.

The chain uses TRBV28 and TRBJ1-2; TRBD1 agrees at 10 bases. The CDR3 loop spans 15 amino acids. Germline CDR1 and CDR2: MDHEN and SYDVKM. After removal of 5 bases from V and 8 bases from J, the junction contained 11 bases not matched to a gene. The chain's CDR3 is CASSPRDRGFRGYTF. CDR3 nucleotides: TGTGCCAGCAGTCCCCGGGACAGGGGTTTTCGGGGCTACACCTTC.

The gene calls are TRBV10-3 and TRBJ1-2, with 7 bases matching TRBD1. Unmatched junction bases numbered 6, after V lost 2 bases and J lost 6 bases. The CDR3 covers 14 residues. Germline V CDR1 and CDR2: ENHRY, SYGVKD. The CDR3: CAISEPTGNNGYTF. The CDR3 region has the DNA TGTGCCATCAGTGAGCCGACAGGGAATAATGGCTACACCTTC.

This rearrangement joins TRBV5-4 to TRBJ1-5, with 7 bases fitting TRBD1. Germline CDR1 and CDR2: SGHNT and YYREEE (reference sequence). The V segment lost 5 bases and the J segment 3 bases; nucleotides outside the gene matches: 5. The CDR3 has 14 residues. The CDR3 region has the DNA TGTGCCAGCAGTTCACAGGGGATCAATCAGCCCCAGCATTTT. Translating it yields CASSSQGINQPQHF.

The chain employs TRBV5-4 and TRBJ2-5; 9 bases are shared with TRBD1. In germline, CDR1 is SGHNT, CDR2 YYREEE (reference sequence). Trimming removed 7 bases from V and 4 bases from J; junction bases left unmatched: 2. CDR3 size: 12 residues. CDR3 in amino acids: CASQGQGETQYF. As DNA, the CDR3 is TGTGCCAGCCAGGGACAGGGAGAGACCCAGTACTTC.

This chain joins TRBV3-1 (or the pseudogene TRBV3-2) and TRBJ2-2, with 9 bases identical to TRBD2. The V gene's germline CDR1 is LGHDT and CDR2 YNNKEL (reference sequence). J lost 7 bases, V lost 4 bases, and 4 bases had no gene match. This CDR3 has 14 amino acids. For the CDR3, the DNA is TGTGCCAGCAGCCCGCTAGCGGGGAGCGGGGAGCTGTTTTTT. Translation gives CASSPLAGSGELFF.

This chain connects TRBV28 to TRBJ1-2; 8 nucleotides align to TRBD1. Losses at the gene ends were 8 bases for V and 4 bases for J; bases not matched to a gene: 9. Per germline, CDR1 MDHEN and CDR2 SYDVKM. This CDR3 comprises 14 residues. CDR3 DNA: TGTGCCAGCTTTTCGACAGGGGTAACCTATGGCTACACCTTC. Translating it yields CASFSTGVTYGYTF.

The rearrangement links TRBV5-4 to TRBJ2-5, with TRBD1 matching over 10 bases. Germline trimming cut 4 bases from V and 5 bases from J; bases unmatched to any gene: 11. CDR1 is SGHNT, CDR2 YYREEE, per germline (reference sequence). CDR3 length equals 16 residues. CDR3 sequence (DNA): TGTGCCAGCAGCGGGGAGGGACAGGGGCTCCACGAGACCCAGTACTTC. Encoded protein: CASSGEGQGLHETQYF.

J is TRBJ2-7 and V is TRBV5-4, with 12 bases matching TRBD2. Germline V gene data show CDR1 as SGHNT and CDR2 as YYREEE (reference sequence). V was pared by 4 bases and J by 5 bases, with 10 bases of the junction left unmatched. This CDR3 has 16 residues. CDR3 amino acids: CASSPGTSGRGNEQYF. In DNA form, the CDR3 reads TGTGCCAGCAGCCCGGGGACTAGCGGGCGCGGCAACGAGCAGTACTTC.

V usage is TRBV3-1 (or the pseudogene TRBV3-2) and J usage is TRBJ1-1; D remains ambiguous. Trimming pared 4 bases from V and 3 bases from J, leaving 12 bases between. This CDR3 contains 14 residues. Germline CDR1 LGHDT, CDR2 YNNKEL (reference sequence). The CDR3 reads CASSPVGEDTEAFF. The CDR3 DNA is TGTGCCAGCAGCCCGGTTGGTGAGGACACTGAAGCTTTCTTT.

The count of this clone is one. The rearrangement joins TRBV9 to TRBJ2-2, with 9 bases fitting TRBD2. Trimming at V came to 3 bases and at J to 5 bases, leaving 11 bases not matched to a gene. CDR1 and CDR2 (germline): SGDLS, YYNGEE. The CDR3 extends over 17 amino acids. The DNA for the CDR3 is TGTGCCAGCAGCGCATCTGGCGGGGGGGGCCCTACCGGGGAGCTGTTTTTT. This codes for CASSASGGGGPTGELFF.